This TCR beta chain appears in the sequencing data of a study of OX40 agonist ivuxolimab in advanced cancers. In the study overall: The study gave patients intravenous ivuxolimab at 0.01 to 10 mg/kg every 2 weeks. Partial responses were observed in three patients, of whom one had hepatocellular carcinoma and two had cutaneous melanoma.

Generated by immunoSEQ multiplex PCR, the TCRdb table keeps only in-frame clones and is missing some. The data show tens of thousands of clones, with 85% to 90% seen just once and roughly 4.8% held by the top ten. A remark on this clone: Its antigen remains unknown.

Trimming removed 0 bases from V and 7 bases from J, with 19 bases in between. This CDR3 contains 17 residues. Germline-derived CDR1 and CDR2 are WNHNN and SYGVQD (reference sequence). Study-wide results and limits: Some patients without response likewise showed low normalized clonal expansion.

The cohort excluded patients with autoimmune disease history or systemic immunosuppression. The chain recombines TRBV10-1 with TRBJ2-1; the D gene is possibly TRBD2 (6 bases). The receptor was derived from an adult with an advanced solid tumor such as melanoma, head and neck, liver or kidney cancer. Specimen: CD4+ or CD8+ T cells sorted from blood, collected in a trial of the OX40 agonist ivuxolimab. For the CDR3, the DNA is TGCGCCAGCAGTGAGTCCACTAGCTGGCCGGGGCGGAATGAGCAGTTCTTC. Amino acids: CASSESTSWPGRNEQFF.